Shown below are 19 T cell receptor beta chains from a single sample sequenced in a study of response to subunit inactivated influenza vaccine. MiXCR was run by TCRdb on the RT-PCR reads, yielding one entry per CDR3 protein. The sample records about half a million distinct CDR3 sequences, less than 10% being singletons. Sequencing was performed on PBMCs from blood, taken less than 30 months after vaccination. Receptors originate from a man between 50 and 69 years old who received an inactivated influenza vaccine.

The sample holds one count of this clonotype. The chain couples TRBV3-1 to TRBJ1-6; TRBD1 is a possible D gene (5 bases). CDR3 length: 16 amino acids. V gave up 0 bases and J gave up 4 bases, with 10 bases separating them. Germline CDR1 reads LGHDT; CDR2 reads YNNKEL (reference sequence). This CDR3 is CASSQERQSYNSPLHF. CDR3 nucleotide sequence: TGTGCCAGCAGCCAAGAACGACAGAGTTATAATTCACCCCTCCACTTT.

The chain uses TRBV7-9 and TRBJ2-1; unclear D gene. This CDR3 is built from 13 residues. CDR1 is SEHNR, CDR2 FQNEAQ, per germline (reference sequence). Trimming stripped 8 bases from V and 8 bases from J, with 16 bases between. The CDR3: CASGTGPGYEQFF. For the CDR3, the DNA is TGTGCCAGCGGCACTGGGCCCGGCTATGAGCAGTTCTTC.

The chain employs TRBV7-2 and TRBJ2-1; tentative D call: TRBD2 (6 bases). The CDR3 sequence is 14 residues long. CDR1 and CDR2 (germline): SGHTA, FQGNSA. Trimming cost V 5 bases and J 12 bases, with 20 bases left between them. This chain's CDR3 is CASSPGLTSGGQFF. The CDR3 bases are TGTGCCAGCAGCCCCGGACTAACGTCTGGTGGGCAGTTCTTC.

This clonotype was found many times. V usage is TRBV7-2 and J usage is TRBJ2-7; D unclear. This CDR3 region has 11 residues. Trimming stripped 5 bases from V and 4 bases from J, with 6 bases between. Germline assignment: CDR1 SGHTA and CDR2 FQGNSA. The CDR3 coding sequence is TGTGCCAGCAGCATCCTATACGAGCAGTACTTC. It is translated as CASSILYEQYF. Combining the CDR3 with reference TRBV7-2 and TRBJ2-7 gives the whole variable domain GAGVSQSPSNKVTEKGKDVELRCDPISGHTALYWYRQSLGQGLEFLIYFQGNSAPDKSGLPSDRFSAERTGGSVSTLTIQRTQQEDSAVYLCASSILYEQYFGPGTRLTVT.

The chain couples TRBV4-1 to TRBJ2-5; 11 bases map to TRBD2. Germline V gene lookup returns CDR1 MGHRA and CDR2 YSYEKL. The V and J ends lost 1 base and 2 bases, in that order; junction bases with no gene match: 9. The CDR3 is 18 amino acids. The CDR3 here is CASSQVLSGGDRQETQYF. The CDR3 DNA sequence: TGCGCCAGCAGCCAAGTTCTTAGCGGGGGGGATCGGCAAGAGACCCAGTACTTC.

This clonotype appeared a few times. V usage is TRBV12-3 or TRBV12-4 and J usage is TRBJ2-6, with D hard to call. V lost 0 bases and J 9 bases, leaving 9 bases between the germline ends. The length of the CDR3 is 14 residues. CDR3 coding DNA: TGTGCCAGCAGTTTAGCGCGCAACAGCAACGTCCTGACTTTC. Translation gives CASSLARNSNVLTF.

CDR3 residues: CASSQGVSKYEQYF. The CDR3 DNA reads TGCGCCAGCAGCCAAGGGGTCTCGAAATACGAGCAGTACTTC. V is TRBV5-1 and J is TRBJ2-7; weak D call: TRBD1 (5 bases). Germline CDR1 is SGHRS and CDR2 is YFSETQ. The V and J ends lost 4 bases and 4 bases respectively, with 15 bases between them. This CDR3 comprises 14 residues.

Many counts were recorded for this clonotype. The rearrangement uses TRBV7-8 and TRBJ2-1; D is uncertain. The V end was cut by 7 bases, the J end by 0 bases, with 7 bases between. Germline loops: CDR1 SGHVS, CDR2 FQNEAQ. The CDR3 extends over 13 amino acids. CDR3: CASKWDSYNEQFF. Here the CDR3 DNA reads TGTGCCAGCAAATGGGACTCCTACAATGAGCAGTTCTTC.

The sample holds many counts of this clonotype. The chain employs TRBV24-1 and TRBJ2-1, with a tentative D call TRBD2 (5 bases). Looked up from germline, CDR1 is KGHDR and CDR2 is SFDVKD. This CDR3 has 15 amino acids. Trimming shortened V by 3 bases and J by 7 bases, and 15 bases separated the two germline ends. CDR3 sequence: CATSDNRRGLNEQFF. The CDR3 DNA sequence: TGTGCCACCAGTGATAATCGGCGAGGGTTAAATGAGCAGTTCTTC.

The V call is TRBV7-2, the J call TRBJ1-1; a possible D gene is TRBD1 (5 bases). Trimming took 2 bases from V and 1 from J, leaving 11 bases between them. CDR1 is SGHTA, CDR2 FQGNSA, per germline. The CDR3 runs to 15 residues. CDR3 residues: CASSLFLTENTEAFF. DNA of the CDR3: TGTGCCAGCAGCTTATTCCTGACAGAGAACACTGAAGCTTTCTTT.

A few counts support this clonotype. V and J are TRBV7-9 and TRBJ2-1; possibly TRBD1 for D (8 bases). Trimming cost V 6 bases and J 9 bases, with 21 bases left between them. The CDR3 runs to 15 residues. Germline CDR1 and CDR2: SEHNR and FQNEAQ (reference sequence). The CDR3 DNA is TGTGCCAGCAGAAGGGAGCGGGACAGGCATGCTGAGCAGTTCTTC. It translates to CASRRERDRHAEQFF.

The V call is TRBV20-1, the J call TRBJ1-4, with a weak D call TRBD1 (5 bases). V was clipped by 0 bases and J by 3 bases, with 11 bases between them. Germline V CDR1 and CDR2: DFQATT, SNEGSKA (reference sequence). CDR3 length equals 15 residues. CDR3: CSARDGAAPNEKLFF. The CDR3 nucleotides are TGCAGTGCTAGAGATGGGGCAGCTCCTAATGAAAAACTGTTTTTT.

There are many counts of this clonotype. The chain couples TRBV24-1 to TRBJ2-4, with a possible D match to TRBD1 (6 bases). Germline assignment: CDR1 KGHDR and CDR2 SFDVKD. The ends were cut back, 9 bases at V and 9 bases at J, with 11 bases in the middle. The CDR3 covers 11 residues. CDR3 sequence: CATGQGSIQYF. CDR3 coding DNA: TGTGCCACCGGTCAGGGGTCCATTCAGTACTTC.

In this sample, this clonotype turned up a few times. The V and J genes are TRBV28 and TRBJ2-1; D is unresolved. From germline, CDR1 is MDHEN and CDR2 SYDVKM. V was trimmed by 4 bases and J by 9 bases, leaving 13 bases between them. The CDR3 has 13 amino acids. The CDR3 region has the DNA TGTGCCAGCAGTTCTGTGGCTGTCGGTGAGCAGTTCTTC. Protein product: CASSSVAVGEQFF.

The J gene is TRBJ2-1, the V gene TRBV20-1; TRBD2 matches 10 bases. V was clipped by 8 bases and J by 0 bases; unmatched bases: 7. Germline CDR1 DFQATT, CDR2 SNEGSKA (reference sequence). CDR3 size: 15 residues. Here the CDR3 DNA reads TGCAGTATAGCGGGGGGCCCGAGCTCCTACAATGAGCAGTTCTTC. As protein: CSIAGGPSSYNEQFF.

This clonotype occurred a few times. The chain recombines TRBV2 with TRBJ2-3; 7 bases align to TRBD1. CDR3 length: 15 amino acids. Germline V gene sequence: CDR1 SNHLY, CDR2 FYNNEI. V lost 7 bases to trimming and J lost 4 bases; unmatched junction nucleotides: 11. CDR3 DNA: TGTGCCAGCACTCCAACAGGGGAGTTTGCAGATACGCAGTATTTT. This encodes CASTPTGEFADTQYF.

The genes are TRBV4-2 and TRBJ1-3; D gene uncertain. The CDR3 length is 19 residues. The ends were cut back, 0 bases at V and 0 bases at J, with 18 bases in the middle. Germline values: CDR1 LGHNA, CDR2 YNFKEQ. In nucleotides, the CDR3 is TGTGCCAGCAGCCAAGATAATTACATGGATGAATTCTCTGGAAACACCATATATTTT. It codes for CASSQDNYMDEFSGNTIYF.

The chain is built from TRBV27 and TRBJ2-3; TRBD2 matches at 14 bases. The CDR3 runs 17 residues. Germline lookup yields CDR1 MNHEY and CDR2 SMNVEV (reference sequence). The trim removed 5 bases at V and 1 base at J, leaving 5 bases unmatched. Here the CDR3 DNA reads TGTGCCAGCAGTCGACTAGCGGGAGGGCCGGGCACAGATACGCAGTATTTT. Protein product: CASSRLAGGPGTDTQYF.

DNA for the CDR3: TGTGCCAGCTCACGAAATGGAGGGGAGAACACCGGGGAGCTGTTTTTT. It encodes CASSRNGGENTGELFF. The chain has TRBV18 and TRBJ2-2, with TRBD2 as a possible D gene (6 bases). The V end lost 4 bases, the J end lost 1 base, and 13 bases lay between the germline ends. Germline loops: CDR1 KGHSH, CDR2 LQKENI. The CDR3 is 16 residues long.